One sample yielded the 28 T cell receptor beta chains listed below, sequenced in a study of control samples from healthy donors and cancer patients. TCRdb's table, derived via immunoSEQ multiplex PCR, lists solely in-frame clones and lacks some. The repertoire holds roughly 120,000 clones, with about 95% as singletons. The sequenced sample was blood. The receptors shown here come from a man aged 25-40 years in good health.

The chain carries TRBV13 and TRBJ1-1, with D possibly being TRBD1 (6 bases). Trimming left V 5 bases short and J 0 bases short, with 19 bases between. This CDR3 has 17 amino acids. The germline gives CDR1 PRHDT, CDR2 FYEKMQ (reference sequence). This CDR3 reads CASSPRAVGGMNTEAFF. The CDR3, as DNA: TGTGCCAGCAGCCCAAGGGCGGTGGGGGGCATGAACACTGAAGCTTTCTTT.

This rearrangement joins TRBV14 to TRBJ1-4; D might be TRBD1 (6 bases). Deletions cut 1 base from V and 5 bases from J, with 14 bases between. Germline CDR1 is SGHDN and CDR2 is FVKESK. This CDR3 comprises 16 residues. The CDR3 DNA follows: TGTGCCAGCAGCCAAGGGGCCGGGACATCGAATGAAAAACTGTTTTTT. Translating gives CASSQGAGTSNEKLFF.

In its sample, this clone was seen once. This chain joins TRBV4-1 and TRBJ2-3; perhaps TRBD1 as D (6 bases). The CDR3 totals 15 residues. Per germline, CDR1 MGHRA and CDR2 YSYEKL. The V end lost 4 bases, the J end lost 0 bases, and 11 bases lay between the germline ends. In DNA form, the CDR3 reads TGCGCCAGCAGCCTAAGGACAGATAGCACAGATACGCAGTATTTT. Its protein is CASSLRTDSTDTQYF.

The CDR3 loop reads CASSLQGAGEKLFF. CDR3 sequence (DNA): TGTGCCAGCAGCTTACAGGGGGCCGGTGAAAAACTGTTTTTT. The gene calls are TRBV11-1 and TRBJ1-4, with 8 nucleotides matching TRBD1. The germline CDR1 and CDR2 sequences are SGHAT and FQDESV (reference sequence). The V and J ends lost 2 bases and 7 bases, in that order; junction bases with no gene match: 3. This CDR3 is built from 14 residues.

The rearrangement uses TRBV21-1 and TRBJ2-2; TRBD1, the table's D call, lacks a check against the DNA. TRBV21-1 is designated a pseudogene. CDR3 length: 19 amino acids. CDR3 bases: TGTGCCAGCCGAGTAAGGCCATGCAGGGGGAACGCGAACACCGGGGAGCTGTTTTTT. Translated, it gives CASRVRPCRGNANTGELFF.

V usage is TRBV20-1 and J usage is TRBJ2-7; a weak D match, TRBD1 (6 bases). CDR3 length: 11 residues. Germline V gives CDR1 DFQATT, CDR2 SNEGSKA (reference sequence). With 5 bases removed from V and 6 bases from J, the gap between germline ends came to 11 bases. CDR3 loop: CSARRGGEQYF. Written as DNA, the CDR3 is TGCAGTGCTCGCCGAGGGGGCGAGCAGTACTTC.

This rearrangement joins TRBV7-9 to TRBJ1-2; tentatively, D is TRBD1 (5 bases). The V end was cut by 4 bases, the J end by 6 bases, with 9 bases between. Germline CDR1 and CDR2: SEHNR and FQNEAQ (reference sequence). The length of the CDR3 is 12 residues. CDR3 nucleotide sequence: TGTGCCAGCAGCTCAGTACAGGATGGCTACACCTTC. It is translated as CASSSVQDGYTF.

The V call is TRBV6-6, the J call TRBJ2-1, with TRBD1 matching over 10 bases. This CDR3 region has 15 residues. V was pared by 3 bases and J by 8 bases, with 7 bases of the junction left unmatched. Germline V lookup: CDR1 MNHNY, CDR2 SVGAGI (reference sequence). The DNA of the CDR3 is TGTGCCAGCAGTTATAAGGGACAGGGGTTGCATGAGCAGTTCTTC. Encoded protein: CASSYKGQGLHEQFF.

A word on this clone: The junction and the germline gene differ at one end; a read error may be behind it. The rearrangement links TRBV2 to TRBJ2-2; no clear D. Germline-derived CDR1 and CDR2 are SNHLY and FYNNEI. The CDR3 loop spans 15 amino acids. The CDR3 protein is CASREAPTVPGELFF. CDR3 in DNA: TGTGCCAGCAGGGAAGCCCCCACGGTTCCCGGGGAGCTGTTTTTT.

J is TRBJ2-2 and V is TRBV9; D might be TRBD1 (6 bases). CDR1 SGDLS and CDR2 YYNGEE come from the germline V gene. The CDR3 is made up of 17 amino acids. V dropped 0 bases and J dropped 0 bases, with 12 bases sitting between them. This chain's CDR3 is CASSVETGIANTGELFF. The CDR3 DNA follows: TGTGCCAGCAGCGTAGAAACAGGGATCGCGAACACCGGGGAGCTGTTTTTT.

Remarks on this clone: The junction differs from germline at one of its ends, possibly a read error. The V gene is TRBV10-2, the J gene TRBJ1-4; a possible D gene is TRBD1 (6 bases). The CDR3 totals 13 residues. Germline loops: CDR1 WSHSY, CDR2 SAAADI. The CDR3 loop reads CASGDRTNEKLFF. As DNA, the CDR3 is TGCGCCAGCGGTGACAGGACTAATGAAAAACTGTTTTTT.

The CDR3, as DNA: TGTGCCAGCAGTTCAACTACCTCGAGCTCCTACGAGCAGTACTTC. Encoded protein: CASSSTTSSSYEQYF. The chain combines TRBV6-2 or TRBV6-3 with TRBJ2-7, with no clear D. Per germline, CDR1 MNHEY and CDR2 SVGEGT. The CDR3 consists of 15 residues. With 4 bases removed from V and 0 bases from J, the gap between germline ends came to 13 bases.

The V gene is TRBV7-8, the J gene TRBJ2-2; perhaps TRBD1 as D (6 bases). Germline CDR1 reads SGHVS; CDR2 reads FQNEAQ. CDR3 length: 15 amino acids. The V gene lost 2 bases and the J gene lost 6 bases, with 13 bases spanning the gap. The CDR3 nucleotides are TGTGCCAGCAGCTTATCTGTTAACAGGGCCGGGGAGCTGTTTTTT. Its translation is CASSLSVNRAGELFF.

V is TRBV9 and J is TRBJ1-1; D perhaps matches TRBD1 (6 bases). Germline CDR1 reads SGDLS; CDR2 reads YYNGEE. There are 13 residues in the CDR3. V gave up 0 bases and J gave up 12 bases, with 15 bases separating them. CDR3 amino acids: CASSVDEWGASFF. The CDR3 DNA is TGTGCCAGCAGCGTAGACGAATGGGGGGCATCTTTCTTT.

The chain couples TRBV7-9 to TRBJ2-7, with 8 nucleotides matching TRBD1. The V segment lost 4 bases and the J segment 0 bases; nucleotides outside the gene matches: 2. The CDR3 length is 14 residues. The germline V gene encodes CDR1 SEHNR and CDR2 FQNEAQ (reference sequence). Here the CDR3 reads CASSWTGLSYEQYF. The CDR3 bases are TGTGCCAGCAGCTGGACAGGGCTCTCCTACGAGCAGTACTTC.

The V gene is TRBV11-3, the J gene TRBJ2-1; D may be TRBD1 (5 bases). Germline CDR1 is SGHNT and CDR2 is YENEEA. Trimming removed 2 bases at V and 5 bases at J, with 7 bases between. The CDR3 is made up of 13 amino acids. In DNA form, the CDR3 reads TGTGCCAGCAGCTTATTACAGGACAATGAGCAGTTCTTC. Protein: CASSLLQDNEQFF.

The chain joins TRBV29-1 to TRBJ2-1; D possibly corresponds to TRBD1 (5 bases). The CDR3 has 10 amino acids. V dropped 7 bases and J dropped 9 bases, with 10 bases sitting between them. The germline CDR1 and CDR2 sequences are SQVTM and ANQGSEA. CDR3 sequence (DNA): TGCAGCGCTCAGGGTGTTGAGCAGTTCTTC. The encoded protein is CSAQGVEQFF.

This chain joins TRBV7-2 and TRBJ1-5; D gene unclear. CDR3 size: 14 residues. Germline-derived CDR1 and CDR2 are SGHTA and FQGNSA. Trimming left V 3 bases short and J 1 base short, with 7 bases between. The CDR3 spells CASSLQDSNQPQHF. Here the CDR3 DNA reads TGTGCCAGCAGCTTGCAGGACAGCAATCAGCCCCAGCATTTT.

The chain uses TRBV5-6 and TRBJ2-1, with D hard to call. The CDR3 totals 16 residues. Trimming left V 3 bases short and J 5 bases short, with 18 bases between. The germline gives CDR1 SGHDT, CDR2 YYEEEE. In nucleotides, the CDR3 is TGTGCCAGCAGCTCCCTACTCAAAAGGTACGACAATGAGCAGTTCTTC. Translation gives CASSSLLKRYDNEQFF.

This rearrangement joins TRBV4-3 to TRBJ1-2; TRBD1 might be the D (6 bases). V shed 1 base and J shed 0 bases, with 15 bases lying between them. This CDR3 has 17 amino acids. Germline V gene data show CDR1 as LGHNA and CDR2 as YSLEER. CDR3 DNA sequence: TGCGCCAGCAGCCAAGGAGACAGGACAAGACCTAACTATGGCTACACCTTC. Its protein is CASSQGDRTRPNYGYTF.

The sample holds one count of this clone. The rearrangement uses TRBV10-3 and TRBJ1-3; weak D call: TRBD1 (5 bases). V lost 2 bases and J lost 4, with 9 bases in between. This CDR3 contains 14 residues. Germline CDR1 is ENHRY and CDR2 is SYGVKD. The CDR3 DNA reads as TGTGCCATCAGTGAGGCAGGGAAGGGAAACACCATATATTTT. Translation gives CAISEAGKGNTIYF.

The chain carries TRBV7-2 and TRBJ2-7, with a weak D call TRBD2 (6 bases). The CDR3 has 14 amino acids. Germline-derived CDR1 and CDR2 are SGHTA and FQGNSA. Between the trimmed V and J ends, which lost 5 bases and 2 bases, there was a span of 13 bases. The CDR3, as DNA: TGTGCCAGCAGCCAAGTTGGAGGGGCCTACGAGCAGTACTTC. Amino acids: CASSQVGGAYEQYF. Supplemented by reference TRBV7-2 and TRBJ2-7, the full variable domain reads GAGVSQSPSNKVTEKGKDVELRCDPISGHTALYWYRQSLGQGLEFLIYFQGNSAPDKSGLPSDRFSAERTGGSVSTLTIQRTQQEDSAVYLCASSQVGGAYEQYFGPGTRLTVT.

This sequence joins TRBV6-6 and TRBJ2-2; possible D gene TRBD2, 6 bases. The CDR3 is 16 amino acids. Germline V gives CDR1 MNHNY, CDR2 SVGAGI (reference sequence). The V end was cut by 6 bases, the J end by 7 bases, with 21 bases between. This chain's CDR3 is CASRDSPGVSNGELFF. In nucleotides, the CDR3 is TGTGCCAGCAGAGACTCGCCGGGGGTATCAAACGGGGAGCTGTTTTTT.

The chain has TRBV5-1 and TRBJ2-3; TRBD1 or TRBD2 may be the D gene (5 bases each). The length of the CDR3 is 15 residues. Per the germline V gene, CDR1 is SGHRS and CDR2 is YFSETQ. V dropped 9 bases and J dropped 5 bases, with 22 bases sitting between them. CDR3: CATAVGTNYLDTQYF. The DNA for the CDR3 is TGCGCCACAGCGGTGGGGACCAACTACTTAGATACGCAGTATTTT.

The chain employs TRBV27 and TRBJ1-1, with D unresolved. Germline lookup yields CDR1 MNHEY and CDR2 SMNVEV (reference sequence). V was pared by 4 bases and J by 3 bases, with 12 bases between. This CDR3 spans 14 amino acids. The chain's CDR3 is CASSSHRQDTEAFF. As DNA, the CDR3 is TGTGCCAGCAGTTCTCACAGACAAGACACTGAAGCTTTCTTT.

In DNA, the CDR3 is TGTGCCAGCAGCTTGGACTACAGGGACTGGTTCGGCAATGAGCAGTTCTTC. As protein: CASSLDYRDWFGNEQFF. This sequence joins TRBV5-6 and TRBJ2-1; D is perhaps TRBD1 or TRBD2 (6 bases each). Germline CDR1 reads SGHDT; CDR2 reads YYEEEE. Deletions cut 0 bases from V and 6 bases from J, with 19 bases between. This CDR3 has 17 amino acids. Complete variable domain (other parts from reference TRBV5-6 and TRBJ2-1): DAGVTQSPTHLIKTRGQQVTLRCSPKSGHDTVSWYQQALGQGPQFIFQYYEEEERQRGNFPDRFSGHQFPNYSSELNVNALLLGDSALYLCASSLDYRDWFGNEQFFGPGTRLTVL.

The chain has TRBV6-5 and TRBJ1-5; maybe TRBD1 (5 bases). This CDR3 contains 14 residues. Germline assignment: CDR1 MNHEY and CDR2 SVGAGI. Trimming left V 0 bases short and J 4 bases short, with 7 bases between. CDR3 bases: TGTGCCAGCAGTTACTCGGGGGGGAATCAGCCCCAGCATTTT. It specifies CASSYSGGNQPQHF.

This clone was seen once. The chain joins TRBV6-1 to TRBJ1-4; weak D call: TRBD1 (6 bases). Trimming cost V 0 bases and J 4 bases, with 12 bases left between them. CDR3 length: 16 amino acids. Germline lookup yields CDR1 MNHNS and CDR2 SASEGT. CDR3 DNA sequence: TGTGCCAGCAGTGAAGCCTCGACAGGCCTTAATGAAAAACTGTTTTTT. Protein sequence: CASSEASTGLNEKLFF.